The present TCR beta chain was sequenced within a study of cytomegalovirus exposure and HLA in healthy donors. The PCR contained 60 Vbeta and 13 Jbeta primers. Clones were read by immunoSEQ multiplex PCR, and TCRdb kept only the in-frame ones, dropping some. The repertoire includes roughly 240,000 clones, around four fifths of them detected once, and approximately 0.47% sits in the top ten. With regard to this clone: What it binds is unknown.

General study results and limits: Using a false discovery rate of 0.05, a later analysis showed that about 16,000 TCR beta sequences were associated with HLA alleles. A list of about 160 TCR beta chains associated with cytomegalovirus was given. From TCR beta sequences, most subjects' HLA-A and HLA-B alleles were reportedly predicted accurately. Beyond CMV serostatus, there was no information to go on about immune exposure.

In germline, CDR1 is MNHNS, CDR2 SASEGT. Trimming cost V 3 bases and J 8 bases, with 7 bases left between them. The CDR3 loop spans 12 amino acids. The sequence derives from a boy younger than 18 in good health and CMV-seronegative. What was sequenced was PBMCs. The chain joins TRBV6-1 to TRBJ2-2; the D is unclear. CDR3 coding DNA: TGTGCCAGCAGTGAGATACAGGGGGAGCTGTTTTTT. Its translation: CASSEIQGELFF.